Below are 30 T cell receptor beta chains sequenced from a single sample in a study of T cell responses to AZD1222 COVID-19 vaccine. Measured with immunoSEQ multiplex PCR; TCRdb has only the in-frame clones, and not every one. The repertoire consists of about 170,000 clones, with just over 90% occurring once and the leading ten covering about 4%. This specimen was peripheral blood, taken on day 0 of AZD1222 vaccination. Receptor source: an adult in good health.

This chain links TRBV12-3 or TRBV12-4 with TRBJ1-1, with TRBD1 as a possible D gene (6 bases). Trimming removed 2 bases at V and 8 bases at J, with 6 bases between. The CDR3 spans 11 residues. The CDR3 region is CASSLTGEAFF. DNA of the CDR3: TGTGCCAGCAGTTTAACAGGGGAAGCTTTCTTT.

This chain joins TRBV27 and TRBJ2-7; no definite D call. Germline V gene sequence: CDR1 MNHEY, CDR2 SMNVEV (reference sequence). Trimming pared 4 bases from V and 4 bases from J, leaving 11 bases between. The CDR3 contains 13 residues. This CDR3 reads CASSSGLKYEQYF. CDR3 coding DNA: TGTGCCAGCAGTTCAGGCCTGAAATACGAGCAGTACTTC.

This chain connects TRBV27 to TRBJ1-4; no clear D. V gave up 4 bases and J gave up 5 bases, with 14 bases separating them. The CDR3 runs 15 residues. CDR1 and CDR2 from the germline V gene are MNHEY and SMNVEV (reference sequence). The CDR3 sequence is CASSSIDRTNEKLFF. The DNA of the CDR3 is TGTGCCAGCAGTTCCATCGACCGTACGAATGAAAAACTGTTTTTT.

The chain combines TRBV7-2 with TRBJ1-1, with D possibly being TRBD1 (6 bases). This CDR3 has 13 amino acids. In germline, CDR1 is SGHTA, CDR2 FQGNSA. V dropped 5 bases and J dropped 4 bases, with 11 bases sitting between them. CDR3 DNA: TGTGCCAGCAGCAAACAGGGAGGCACTGAAGCTTTCTTT. Translating gives CASSKQGGTEAFF.

The chain uses TRBV10-3 and TRBJ1-1; D is perhaps TRBD1 (6 bases). The germline V gene encodes CDR1 ENHRY and CDR2 SYGVKD. CDR3 length: 14 residues. V dropped 11 bases and J dropped 0 bases, with 16 bases sitting between them. The CDR3 reads CAVNPGQLNTEAFF. DNA for the CDR3: TGTGCCGTCAACCCCGGACAGTTGAACACTGAAGCTTTCTTT.

The chain links TRBV28 to TRBJ1-5; no reliable D call. Germline V gene data show CDR1 as MDHEN and CDR2 as SYDVKM. The CDR3 is made up of 17 amino acids. Trimming shortened V by 3 bases and J by 3 bases, and 18 bases separated the two germline ends. CDR3 amino acids: CASSLLVGIHHNQPQHF. The CDR3 DNA is TGTGCCAGCAGTTTGTTAGTGGGCATCCACCACAATCAGCCCCAGCATTTT.

The chain recombines TRBV5-1 with TRBJ2-2, with 8 bases identical to TRBD2. Trimming removed 4 bases from V and 3 bases from J; junction bases left unmatched: 5. The CDR3 sequence is 15 residues long. Germline lookup yields CDR1 SGHRS and CDR2 YFSETQ. CDR3 sequence reads: CASSPGLADTGELFF. For the CDR3, the DNA is TGCGCCAGCAGCCCCGGACTAGCCGACACCGGGGAGCTGTTTTTT.

V and J are TRBV2 and TRBJ2-3, with a weak D call TRBD1 (6 bases). Germline CDR1 SNHLY, CDR2 FYNNEI. This CDR3 spans 14 amino acids. V shed 6 bases and J shed 2 bases, with 12 bases lying between them. CDR3 in amino acids: CASRDRQDTDTQYF. The DNA for the CDR3 is TGTGCCAGCAGGGACAGACAGGACACAGATACGCAGTATTTT. Filled out from reference TRBV2 and TRBJ2-3, the complete variable domain reads EPEVTQTPSHQVTQMGQEVILRCVPISNHLYFYWYRQILGQKVEFLVSFYNNEISEKSEIFDDQFSVERPDGSNFTLKIRSTKLEDSAMYFCASRDRQDTDTQYFGPGTRLTVL.

This clone is a singleton in its sample. V is TRBV19 and J is TRBJ1-1; a possible D gene is TRBD1 (6 bases). V was trimmed by 1 base and J by 1 base, leaving 10 bases between them. Germline V CDR1 and CDR2: LNHDA, SQIVND (reference sequence). This CDR3 is 15 amino acids long. CDR3 nucleotide sequence: TGTGCCAGTAGTATAGTGGCGACAGGGAACACTGAAGCTTTCTTT. It encodes CASSIVATGNTEAFF. The whole variable domain, filled in from reference TRBV19 and TRBJ1-1, reads DGGITQSPKYLFRKEGQNVTLSCEQNLNHDAMYWYRQDPGQGLRLIYYSQIVNDFQKGDIAEGYSVSREKKESFPLTVTSAQKNPTAFYLCASSIVATGNTEAFFGQGTRLTVV.

The CDR3 DNA follows: TGTGCCAGCAGCCCGGAGATGTACACTGAAGCTTTCTTT. It translates to CASSPEMYTEAFF. The chain carries TRBV7-2 and TRBJ1-1, with no clear D. Deletions cut 5 bases from V and 3 bases from J, with 10 bases between. In germline, CDR1 is SGHTA, CDR2 FQGNSA. This CDR3 region has 13 residues.

This sequence joins TRBV30 and TRBJ1-6, with D possibly matching TRBD1 (6 bases). There are 13 residues in the CDR3. The V gene lost 6 bases and the J gene lost 5 bases, with 11 bases spanning the gap. Germline V gives CDR1 GTSNPN, CDR2 SVGIG (reference sequence). Here the CDR3 DNA reads TGTGCCTGTCTAGGGGACAATAATTCACCCCTCCACTTT. As protein: CACLGDNNSPLHF.

V gene TRBV5-1 combines with J gene TRBJ1-4; D is unclear. This CDR3 contains 14 residues. Germline V gene sequence: CDR1 SGHRS, CDR2 YFSETQ. Trimming removed 5 bases at V and 4 bases at J, with 12 bases between. CDR3 sequence (DNA): TGCGCCAGCAGAAACAGTCCGCATAATGAAAAACTGTTTTTT. Translating gives CASRNSPHNEKLFF.

Worth noting for this clone: At one end, the junction sequence differs from germline, possibly due to a read error. J is TRBJ1-1 and V is TRBV20-1, with D tentatively TRBD1 (6 bases). CDR1 DFQATT and CDR2 SNEGSKA come from the germline V gene (reference sequence). The CDR3 is 11 amino acids. This CDR3 reads CTGMQNTEAFF. DNA of the CDR3: TGTACAGGGATGCAGAACACTGAAGCTTTCTTT.

This clone was seen a handful of times. The chain has TRBV24-1 and TRBJ1-3; D unclear. CDR3 size: 15 residues. Germline V lookup: CDR1 KGHDR, CDR2 SFDVKD. Trimming removed 5 bases from V and 0 bases from J, with 10 bases in between. DNA of the CDR3: TGTGCCACCAGTGCCAAGGGCCACTCTGGAAACACCATATATTTT. Translating it yields CATSAKGHSGNTIYF.

The chain uses TRBV30 and TRBJ2-7; no clear D. This CDR3 contains 13 residues. V lost 2 bases and J 5 bases, leaving 13 bases between the germline ends. Germline-derived CDR1 and CDR2 are GTSNPN and SVGIG (reference sequence). The CDR3 reads CAWSLEGYNEQYF. In DNA, the CDR3 is TGTGCCTGGAGTTTGGAAGGGTACAACGAGCAGTACTTC.

The chain uses TRBV27 and TRBJ1-1; D unresolved. Between the trimmed V and J ends, which lost 8 bases and 10 bases, there was a span of 14 bases. The CDR3 loop spans 11 amino acids. CDR1 and CDR2 (germline): MNHEY, SMNVEV (reference sequence). CDR3 protein: CASGTEPAAFF. Here the CDR3 DNA reads TGTGCCAGCGGCACGGAGCCGGCAGCTTTCTTT.

The chain links TRBV19 to TRBJ1-1, with D maybe TRBD1 (5 bases). Trimming pared 6 bases from V and 5 bases from J, leaving 13 bases between. The germline CDR1 and CDR2 sequences are LNHDA and SQIVND (reference sequence). The CDR3 covers 13 residues. The CDR3 reads CASRGVKRTEAFF. For the CDR3, the DNA is TGTGCCAGTAGGGGGGTTAAAAGGACTGAAGCTTTCTTT.

This clone was recorded only once. The chain carries TRBV2 and TRBJ2-1; D may be TRBD1 (6 bases). The V gene's germline CDR1 is SNHLY and CDR2 FYNNEI. The length of the CDR3 is 13 residues. V was trimmed by 11 bases and J by 3 bases, leaving 14 bases between them. CDR3 sequence reads: CAANQGNYNEQFF. CDR3 nucleotide sequence: TGTGCCGCCAACCAGGGGAACTACAATGAGCAGTTCTTC.

V and J are TRBV4-1 and TRBJ2-7; unclear D gene. CDR3 size: 12 residues. Germline lookup yields CDR1 MGHRA and CDR2 YSYEKL. V was trimmed by 0 bases and J by 5 bases, leaving 5 bases between them. The CDR3 loop is CASSQEGNEQYF. The DNA for the CDR3 is TGCGCCAGCAGCCAAGAGGGGAACGAGCAGTACTTC.

This rearrangement joins TRBV4-2 to TRBJ1-5; tentatively, D is TRBD1 (5 bases). Germline assignment: CDR1 LGHNA and CDR2 YNFKEQ. The CDR3 sequence is 16 residues long. Trimming stripped 0 bases from V and 4 bases from J, with 13 bases between. The CDR3 nucleotides read TGTGCCAGCAGCCAAGATACTCGGGGGGAGAATCAGCCCCAGCATTTT. Its protein product is CASSQDTRGENQPQHF.

This clone showed up just once. The chain combines TRBV7-2 with TRBJ2-1, with D possibly matching TRBD2 (6 bases). V lost 5 bases, J lost 2 bases, and 19 bases lay in between. The CDR3 is 17 amino acids. Germline values: CDR1 SGHTA, CDR2 FQGNSA. CDR3 DNA sequence: TGTGCCAGCAGCCTCGACTTGGGGGGAGTCCCCTACAATGAGCAGTTCTTC. Its protein product is CASSLDLGGVPYNEQFF.

The chain is built from TRBV7-9 and TRBJ2-1; D call uncertain. The germline gives CDR1 SEHNR, CDR2 FQNEAQ (reference sequence). The CDR3 extends over 15 amino acids. The V and J ends lost 6 bases and 2 bases respectively, with 14 bases between them. This CDR3 reads CASSPPESPYNEQFF. The CDR3 DNA reads as TGTGCCAGCAGTCCCCCTGAGAGTCCCTACAATGAGCAGTTCTTC.

The chain is built from TRBV30 and TRBJ1-5, with D possibly TRBD1 on 5 matching bases. CDR3 length: 12 residues. The germline gives CDR1 GTSNPN, CDR2 SVGIG (reference sequence). V was trimmed by 5 bases and J by 4 bases, leaving 9 bases between them. In DNA, the CDR3 is TGTGCCTGGGAGGGGTTTAATCAGCCCCAGCATTTT. It is translated as CAWEGFNQPQHF.

In DNA, the CDR3 is TGTGCCAGCACCACAGGGGCGGGAAATTCACCCCTCCACTTT. Protein sequence: CASTTGAGNSPLHF. This rearrangement joins TRBV6-5 to TRBJ1-6, with 7 bases aligning to TRBD1. CDR3 size: 14 residues. V dropped 7 bases and J dropped 7; count of bases not matched to a gene: 7. CDR1 is MNHEY, CDR2 SVGAGI, per germline.

The chain carries TRBV28 and TRBJ1-2; 12 bases are a match to TRBD1. CDR3 length: 15 residues. Germline CDR1 reads MDHEN; CDR2 reads SYDVKM. J gave up 5 bases and V 6 bases, and 7 bases lay outside the gene matches. The CDR3 region is CASSLPGQGAYGYTF. The CDR3 DNA is TGTGCCAGCAGCCTTCCGGGACAGGGGGCATATGGCTACACCTTC.

This clone has only a few counts. The chain combines TRBV4-1 with TRBJ2-7, with 8 positions matching TRBD2. This CDR3 comprises 15 residues. The V gene's germline CDR1 is MGHRA and CDR2 YSYEKL. The V and J ends lost 6 bases and 5 bases, in that order; junction bases with no gene match: 12. CDR3 in DNA: TGCGCCAGCAGTTTGGGCGGGGGGACACGGAACGAGCAGTACTTC. Translated, it gives CASSLGGGTRNEQYF.

The chain has TRBV2 and TRBJ1-4, with D possibly TRBD1 on 5 matching bases. Germline assignment: CDR1 SNHLY and CDR2 FYNNEI. Trimming pared 6 bases from V and 3 bases from J, leaving 11 bases between. This CDR3 comprises 14 residues. CDR3 in DNA: TGTGCCAGCAGCTCAGGGTTTCCTAATGAAAAACTGTTTTTT. It encodes CASSSGFPNEKLFF.

This clone was detected only once. V is TRBV6-1 and J is TRBJ2-1, with a weak D call TRBD1 (5 bases). The CDR3 has 14 residues. Between the trimmed V and J ends, which lost 3 bases and 4 bases, there was a span of 10 bases. The germline gives CDR1 MNHNS, CDR2 SASEGT. The CDR3 nucleotides are TGTGCCAGCAGTGATGGGGCCCTATACAATGAGCAGTTCTTC. This sequence encodes CASSDGALYNEQFF.

J is TRBJ1-2 and V is TRBV3-1 (or the pseudogene TRBV3-2), with a possible D match to TRBD1 (6 bases). Germline lookup yields CDR1 LGHDT and CDR2 YNNKEL (reference sequence). CDR3 length: 13 residues. The ends were cut back, 4 bases at V and 5 bases at J, with 11 bases in the middle. This CDR3 is CASSPPGHYGYTF. The DNA for the CDR3 is TGTGCCAGCAGCCCACCGGGACATTATGGCTACACCTTC.

V usage is TRBV7-8 and J usage is TRBJ1-2; tentative D call: TRBD1 (6 bases). This CDR3 has 14 amino acids. The V gene's germline CDR1 is SGHVS and CDR2 FQNEAQ. The V end was cut by 1 base, the J end by 4 bases, with 10 bases between. CDR3: CASSLVGRGYGYTF. The CDR3 DNA follows: TGTGCCAGCAGCTTAGTCGGCAGGGGCTATGGCTACACCTTC.